Described below is a single TCR beta chain sequence and its context. Its antigen remains unidentified. Within one base of it there is no much larger clone, and no base qualities were kept. This record comes from a study of T cell responses to AZD1222 COVID-19 vaccine (dated by TCRdb to the early 2020s). For context, the study as a whole: AZD1222 recipients with second doses at about 4 weeks or about 12 weeks were pooled, because spike-specific TCR depth and breadth did not differ between schedules. TCR sequencing covered 230 to 250 trial participants: 207 given two doses of AZD1222 and around 26 given two doses of MenACWY control vaccine. Enrollment into the trials was organized by age into subgroups of 18-55, 56-69 and 70-plus years, and those subgroups contained about 160, 30 and 59 TCR-sequenced participants, respectively.

From the cysteine up to the phenylalanine, the CDR3 has a length of 17 residues. Here the CDR3 DNA is all that survives: 51 bases in frame from base 1. CDR1 and CDR2 (MGHRA, YSYEKL) derive from the germline V gene. The V end loses 0 bases and the J end loses 0 bases, and a stretch of 9 bases separates them. Paper-wide results and their limitations: Participants were mostly white British and included more females than males, and it was suggested by the authors that clonal diversity may have been underestimated. In the small 56-69-year group, the increase in depth fell short of significance, most likely because of low power. Conclusions about previously exposed vaccinees are limited because only six or seven AZD1222 recipients were SARS-CoV-2 seropositive at baseline. The whole spike protein was spanned by vaccine-associated CD4 TCRs, and dominant responses were seen in regions 160-218 and 743-854. Because no day 14 peak-response samples were available, repertoires were characterized only after the peak T cell response. Reportedly, close to half of the unique spike-specific TCRs recognized epitopes lying outside the regions that are mutated in the B.1.351 and B.1.1.7 variants. After two AZD1222 doses, spike-specific TCR breadth and depth were significantly higher than at day 0 and than in MenACWY recipients.

The CDR3 regions of human TCRbeta chains were analyzed by immunosequencing. The study's own analysis went as follows. TCRs in the repertoires were compared against a reference library of SARS-CoV-2-specific TCRs that had been generated with the MIRA antigen-specificity platform. Breadth was defined as the fraction of unique TCRs that were SARS-CoV-2-associated. Depth was defined as the fraction of total T cells that were SARS-CoV-2-associated. Using the MIRA data, every spike-specific TCR was mapped to the spike region that the TCR reacted to and assigned to either a CD4 or a CD8 class. Log10-transformed breadth and depth values were compared by one-way ANOVA with Sidak's multiple comparisons tests. Held by TCRdb, this immuneACCESS table contains in-frame sequences only and omits some clones. Under half of the omission traces to an unresolved V gene where checked; the cause of the rest is unknown. That table furnishes V, J and clone size, whereas the DNA furnished D and trimming. This sample holds about 150,000 clones; just over 90% were observed only once. 1.5% to 2% of the sample lies in the top ten.

What this sample's time point label stands for: baseline before first vaccination. Vaccinee samples were obtained from the UK trials COV001 and COV002, which included a single-blind randomized controlled phase 2/3 trial of AZD1222 (ChAdOx1 nCoV-19) in healthy adults. For TCRbeta chain sequencing, PBMC samples were collected from trial participants at day 0 and at day 28 after the second dose. Here the sequenced sample was peripheral blood, taken on day 0 of AZD1222 vaccination. The origin of this receptor is an adult in good health. The chain is encoded by TRBV4-1 joined to TRBJ2-6, with the D gene not clear enough to name. The CDR3 protein: CASSQDPRVSGANVLTF. The DNA sequence is given as TGCGCCAGCAGCCAAGATCCACGGGTCTCTGGGGCCAACGTCCTGACTTTC.